The 2 T cell receptor beta chains below come from one sample, sequenced in a study of blood T cell repertoires in COVID-19. Assay: immunoSEQ multiplex PCR; the TCRdb copy retains only in-frame clones and omits some. The table has 250,000 to 350,000 clones, 88% seen once; the top ten hold roughly 10%. Material: peripheral blood. Receptors were obtained from a woman aged 25 to 39 with COVID-19, enrolled during active disease.

The CDR3 DNA sequence: TGTGCCAGCAGCAAAGGTGGGGGGAGCAGGGTTTTAGGTGGCTACACCTTC. Residues: CASSKGGGSRVLGGYTF. This chain uses TRBV21-1 with TRBJ1-2. TRBV21-1 has pseudogene status. This CDR3 is built from 17 residues.

The CDR3: CASSFLLLDSSTDTQYF. In DNA, the CDR3 is TGTGCCAGCAGCTTTTTGCTACTAGACTCTAGCACAGATACGCAGTATTTT. The rearrangement links TRBV5-6 to TRBJ2-3, with a weak D call TRBD2 (5 bases). With 2 bases removed from V and 0 bases from J, the gap between germline ends came to 16 bases. This CDR3 region has 17 residues. Germline assignment: CDR1 SGHDT and CDR2 YYEEEE.